The next 8 T cell receptor beta chains were all read from a single sample in a study of radiation and T cells in renal cell carcinoma. TCRdb's table, derived via immunoSEQ multiplex PCR, lists solely in-frame clones and lacks some. The table shows more than 95,000 clones, with about 81% occurring only once. Time point meaning: blood 2 weeks post-SBRT. Treatment noted: 15 Gy SBRT to primary tumor, nephrectomy 4 weeks later. The sequencing here drew on blood, taken from a patient whose treatment included radiotherapy and nephrectomy. The receptors stem from a middle-aged man with renal cell carcinoma.

The genes are TRBV4-2 and TRBJ2-5; D possibly uses TRBD1 or TRBD2 (5 bases each). Trimming shortened V by 0 bases and J by 5 bases, and 16 bases separated the two germline ends. The CDR3 is made up of 16 amino acids. Germline V gene lookup returns CDR1 LGHNA and CDR2 YNFKEQ. The CDR3 DNA reads as TGTGCCAGCAGCCAAGAGTTTGGGGCGCCGGGGGAGACCCAGTACTTC. Encoded protein: CASSQEFGAPGETQYF.

The V and J genes are TRBV27 and TRBJ1-4; 8 positions match TRBD1. This CDR3 contains 14 residues. Germline V gives CDR1 MNHEY, CDR2 SMNVEV (reference sequence). Germline trimming cut 2 bases from V and 8 bases from J; bases unmatched to any gene: 4. The CDR3 sequence: CASSLTGGGEKLFF. CDR3 sequence (DNA): TGTGCCAGCAGTTTAACAGGGGGAGGGGAAAAACTGTTTTTT. Variable domain in full (rest from reference TRBV27 and TRBJ1-4): EAQVTQNPRYLITVTGKKLTVTCSQNMNHEYMSWYRQDPGLGLRQIYYSMNVEVTDKGDVPEGYKVSRKEKRNFPLILESPSPNQTSLYFCASSLTGGGEKLFFGSGTQLSVL.

The chain links TRBV7-9 to TRBJ2-1; perhaps TRBD2 as D (7 bases). Trimming took 2 bases from V and 6 from J, leaving 17 bases between them. In germline, CDR1 is SEHNR, CDR2 FQNEAQ (reference sequence). The CDR3 has 16 residues. This CDR3 is CASSLLSGGPGNEQFF. CDR3 nucleotides: TGTGCCAGCAGCTTACTCTCCGGGGGGCCTGGCAATGAGCAGTTCTTC.

The J gene is TRBJ1-5, the V gene TRBV28; D unresolved. Germline CDR1 reads MDHEN; CDR2 reads SYDVKM. The CDR3 loop spans 13 amino acids. Trimming removed 2 bases at V and 1 base at J, with 3 bases between. The CDR3 nucleotides read TGTGCCAGCAGTTTAGCGAGCAATCAGCCCCAGCATTTT. The encoded protein is CASSLASNQPQHF.

V is TRBV7-8 and J is TRBJ2-7, with TRBD1 identical over 10 bases. Germline assignment: CDR1 SGHVS and CDR2 FQNEAQ. J lost 5 bases, V lost 5 bases, and 9 bases had no gene match. The CDR3 length is 15 residues. CDR3: CASSRIGTGDHEQYF. In DNA, the CDR3 is TGTGCCAGCAGCCGCATCGGGACAGGGGATCACGAGCAGTACTTC.

This clone was counted once. The chain has TRBV19 and TRBJ2-3; TRBD2 might be the D (6 bases). CDR1 LNHDA and CDR2 SQIVND come from the germline V gene (reference sequence). The V gene lost 4 bases and the J gene lost 5 bases, with 10 bases spanning the gap. The CDR3 length is 13 residues. The CDR3 DNA is TGTGCCAGTAGTACCCGACTAGAAGATACGCAGTATTTT. Translated, it gives CASSTRLEDTQYF. The complete variable domain, with remaining parts taken from reference TRBV19 and TRBJ2-3, reads DGGITQSPKYLFRKEGQNVTLSCEQNLNHDAMYWYRQDPGQGLRLIYYSQIVNDFQKGDIAEGYSVSREKKESFPLTVTSAQKNPTAFYLCASSTRLEDTQYFGPGTRLTVL.

The chain is built from TRBV2 and TRBJ2-3; 7 bases agree with TRBD1. With V trimmed by 8 bases and J by 2 bases, 7 bases remained unmatched. In germline, CDR1 is SNHLY, CDR2 FYNNEI. The CDR3 runs 14 residues. In nucleotides, the CDR3 is TGTGCCAGCTATACAGGGGCCACCACAGATACGCAGTATTTT. Its translation: CASYTGATTDTQYF.

A word on this clone: The same CDR3 arises from other DNA sequences in this sample as well. The chain couples TRBV7-3 to TRBJ2-1, with D possibly being TRBD2 (6 bases). The CDR3 runs to 14 residues. Germline CDR1 and CDR2: SGHTA and FQGTGA. The V gene lost 2 bases and the J gene lost 4 bases, with 9 bases spanning the gap. CDR3 nucleotides: TGTGCCAGCAGCTTAGGGGGAGGTTACAATGAGCAGTTCTTC. As protein: CASSLGGGYNEQFF.